Below are 9 T cell receptor beta chains sequenced from a single sample in a study of technical replicates of blood from a few donors. Repertoires were generated with immunoSEQ multiplex PCR, while TCRdb's copy carries only in-frame clones and drops some. The table includes some 48,000 clones, about 94% detected once. The sample consisted of PBMCs. The receptors here all came from a human donor in good health. Some clones in this sample may be carry-over from other donors' samples.

This chain links TRBV4-3 with TRBJ2-2; a weak D match, TRBD2 (5 bases). V was clipped by 1 base and J by 3 bases, with 6 bases between them. The germline CDR1 and CDR2 sequences are LGHNA and YSLEER. CDR3 length equals 14 residues. The CDR3 DNA sequence: TGCGCCAGCAGCCAAGCGCGGGACACCGGGGAGCTGTTTTTT. Its protein is CASSQARDTGELFF.

Only one count was recorded for this clone. CDR3 residues: CAISEGLAGGLDTQYF. CDR3 coding DNA: TGTGCCATCAGTGAGGGGCTAGCGGGAGGGCTGGATACGCAGTATTTT. The genes are TRBV10-3 and TRBJ2-3; the match to TRBD2 covers 12 bases. With 2 bases clipped from V and 6 bases from J, the junction kept 6 bases outside the gene matches. The CDR3 extends over 16 amino acids. Germline CDR1 and CDR2: ENHRY and SYGVKD.

This clone came up once. The V call is TRBV11-2, the J call TRBJ1-2, with D tentatively TRBD1 (5 bases). The germline V gene has CDR1 SGHAT and CDR2 FQNNGV. With 2 bases removed from V and 7 bases from J, the gap between germline ends came to 17 bases. The CDR3 loop spans 15 amino acids. The CDR3 DNA sequence: TGTGCCAGCAGCTTAATCCCGGAGCAGGGTGGTGGCTACACCTTC. The encoded protein is CASSLIPEQGGGYTF.

The rearrangement links TRBV4-1 to TRBJ2-2; tentatively, D is TRBD1 (6 bases). Per the germline V gene, CDR1 is MGHRA and CDR2 is YSYEKL. Trimming took off 2 bases at V and 2 bases at J, with 15 bases between the two ends. The CDR3 spans 17 residues. Here the CDR3 reads CASSQRVKGVNTGELFF. CDR3 DNA: TGCGCCAGCAGCCAACGGGTAAAGGGGGTTAACACCGGGGAGCTGTTTTTT.

This clone came up a few times. The J gene is TRBJ2-2, the V gene TRBV27; the match to TRBD2 covers 13 bases. Germline V gene lookup returns CDR1 MNHEY and CDR2 SMNVEV (reference sequence). This CDR3 is 20 amino acids long. V dropped 0 bases and J dropped 4; count of bases not matched to a gene: 11. The CDR3 protein is CASSLSKGLAGVYGTGELFF. The CDR3, as DNA: TGTGCCAGCAGTTTATCGAAAGGACTAGCGGGAGTCTACGGCACCGGGGAGCTGTTTTTT.

The CDR3 DNA is TGTGCCAGCAGCTTTCGGGGGTTCGGTAACGCCGGGGAGCTGTTTTTT. Protein sequence: CASSFRGFGNAGELFF. The chain recombines TRBV11-1 with TRBJ2-2; tentatively, D is TRBD2 (6 bases). The CDR3 covers 16 residues. CDR1 and CDR2 from the germline V gene are SGHAT and FQDESV (reference sequence). V gave up 3 bases and J gave up 6 bases, with 17 bases separating them.

This clone was seen a few times. The chain couples TRBV4-3 to TRBJ1-5, with D uncertain. The CDR3 totals 16 residues. V was pared by 0 bases and J by 0 bases, with 9 bases between. CDR1 is LGHNA, CDR2 YSLEER, per germline. The CDR3, as DNA: TGCGCCAGCAGCCAAGATTGGCAGAATAGCAATCAGCCCCAGCATTTT. The encoded protein is CASSQDWQNSNQPQHF.

The chain combines TRBV7-9 with TRBJ1-4, with D perhaps matching TRBD1 (6 bases). Trimming shortened V by 6 bases and J by 4 bases, and 15 bases separated the two germline ends. The CDR3 runs to 15 residues. The V gene's germline CDR1 is SEHNR and CDR2 FQNEAQ (reference sequence). CDR3 in DNA: TGTGCCAGCAGACACCGGGACATGGATAATGAAAAACTGTTTTTT. As protein: CASRHRDMDNEKLFF.

The rearrangement uses TRBV7-2 and TRBJ2-7; 10 positions agree with TRBD2. Germline CDR1 is SGHTA and CDR2 is FQGNSA. The CDR3 runs 15 residues. The V segment lost 2 bases and the J segment 6 bases; nucleotides outside the gene matches: 7. The CDR3 DNA is TGTGCCAGCAGCTTACCCCGAGCGGGAGGGGGCGAGCAGTACTTC. This gives the protein CASSLPRAGGGEQYF.